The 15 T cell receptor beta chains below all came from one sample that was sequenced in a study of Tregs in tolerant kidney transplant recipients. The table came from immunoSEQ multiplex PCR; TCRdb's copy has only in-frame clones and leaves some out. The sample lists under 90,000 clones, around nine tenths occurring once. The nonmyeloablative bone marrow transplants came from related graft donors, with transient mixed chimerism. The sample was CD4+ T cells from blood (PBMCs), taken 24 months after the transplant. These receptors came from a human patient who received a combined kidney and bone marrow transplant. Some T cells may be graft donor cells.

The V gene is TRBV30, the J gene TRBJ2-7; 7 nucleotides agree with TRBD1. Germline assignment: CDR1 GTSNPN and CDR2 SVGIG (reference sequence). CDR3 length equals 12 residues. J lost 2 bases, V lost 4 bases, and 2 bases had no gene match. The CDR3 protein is CAWTDRPYEQYF. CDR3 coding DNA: TGTGCCTGGACGGACAGGCCCTACGAGCAGTACTTC.

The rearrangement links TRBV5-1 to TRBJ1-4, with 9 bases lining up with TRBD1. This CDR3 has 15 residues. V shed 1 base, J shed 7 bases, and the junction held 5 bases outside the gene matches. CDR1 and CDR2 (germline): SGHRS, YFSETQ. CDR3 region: CASSLRQGDGEKLFF. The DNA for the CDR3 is TGCGCCAGCAGCTTGCGACAGGGGGATGGTGAAAAACTGTTTTTT.

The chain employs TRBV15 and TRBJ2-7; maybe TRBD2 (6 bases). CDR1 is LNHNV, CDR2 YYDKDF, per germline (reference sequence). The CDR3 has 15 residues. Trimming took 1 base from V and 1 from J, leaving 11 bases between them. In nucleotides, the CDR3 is TGTGCCACCAGCAGAGGAGGGACTGCTTCCTACGAGCAGTACTTC. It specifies CATSRGGTASYEQYF.

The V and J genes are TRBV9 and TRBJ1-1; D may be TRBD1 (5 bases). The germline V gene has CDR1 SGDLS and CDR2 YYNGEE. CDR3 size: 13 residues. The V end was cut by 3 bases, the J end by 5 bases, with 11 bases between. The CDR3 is CASSGGGGTEAFF. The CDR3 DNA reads TGTGCCAGCAGCGGGGGGGGAGGGACTGAAGCTTTCTTT. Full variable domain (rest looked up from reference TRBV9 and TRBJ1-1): DSGVTQTPKHLITATGQRVTLRCSPRSGDLSVYWYQQSLDQGLQFLIQYYNGEERAKGNILERFSAQQFPDLHSELNLSSLELGDSALYFCASSGGGGTEAFFGQGTRLTVV.

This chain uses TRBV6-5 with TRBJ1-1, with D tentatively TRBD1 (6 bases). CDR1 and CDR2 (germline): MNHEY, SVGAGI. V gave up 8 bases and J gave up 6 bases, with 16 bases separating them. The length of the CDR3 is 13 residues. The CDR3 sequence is CASVTGLGAEAFF. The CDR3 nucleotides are TGTGCCAGCGTAACAGGGTTGGGCGCTGAAGCTTTCTTT.

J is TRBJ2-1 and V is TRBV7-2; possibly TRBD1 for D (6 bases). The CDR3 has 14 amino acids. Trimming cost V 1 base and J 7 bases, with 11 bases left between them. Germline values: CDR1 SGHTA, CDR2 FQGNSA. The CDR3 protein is CASSLVYRDNEQFF. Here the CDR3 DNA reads TGTGCCAGCAGCTTAGTGTACAGGGATAATGAGCAGTTCTTC.

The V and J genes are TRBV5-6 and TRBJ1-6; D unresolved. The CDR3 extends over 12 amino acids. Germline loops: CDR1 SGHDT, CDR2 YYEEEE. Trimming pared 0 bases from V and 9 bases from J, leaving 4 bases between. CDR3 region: CASSLAFSPLHF. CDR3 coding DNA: TGTGCCAGCAGCTTGGCTTTTTCACCCCTCCACTTT.

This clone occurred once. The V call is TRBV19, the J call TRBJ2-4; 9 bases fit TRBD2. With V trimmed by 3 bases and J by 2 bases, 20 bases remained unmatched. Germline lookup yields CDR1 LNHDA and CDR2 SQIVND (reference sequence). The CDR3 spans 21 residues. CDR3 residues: CASSIPSKTSGPIITKNIQYF. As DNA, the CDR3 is TGTGCCAGTAGTATCCCATCCAAGACTAGCGGTCCCATCATAACCAAAAACATTCAGTACTTC.

For the CDR3, the DNA is TGTGCCATCAGGCTGACTAGCGGCAATGAGCAGTTCTTC. This codes for CAIRLTSGNEQFF. The gene calls are TRBV10-3 and TRBJ2-1; 9 bases line up with TRBD2. CDR3 length: 13 amino acids. Germline trimming cut 6 bases from V and 6 bases from J; bases unmatched to any gene: 3. Looked up from germline, CDR1 is ENHRY and CDR2 is SYGVKD.

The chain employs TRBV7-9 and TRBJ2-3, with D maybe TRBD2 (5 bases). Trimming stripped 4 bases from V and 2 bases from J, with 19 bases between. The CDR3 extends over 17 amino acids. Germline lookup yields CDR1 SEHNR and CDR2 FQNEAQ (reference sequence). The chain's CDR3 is CASSSKSGMPVTDTQYF. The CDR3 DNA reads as TGTGCCAGCAGCTCCAAGTCCGGGATGCCGGTCACAGATACGCAGTATTTT.

This CDR3 reads CASSLWTSGSSYNEQFF. The CDR3 coding sequence is TGTGCCAGCAGCTTGTGGACTAGCGGGAGCTCCTACAATGAGCAGTTCTTC. The chain joins TRBV7-3 to TRBJ2-1, with 13 bases aligning to TRBD2. V was clipped by 3 bases and J by 0 bases; unmatched bases: 2. CDR1 SGHTA and CDR2 FQGTGA come from the germline V gene. The CDR3 has 17 residues.

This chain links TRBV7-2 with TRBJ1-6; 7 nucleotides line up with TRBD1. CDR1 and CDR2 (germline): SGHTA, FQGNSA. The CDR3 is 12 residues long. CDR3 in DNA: TGTGCTACAGGGGATTATAATTCACCCCTCCACTTT. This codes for CATGDYNSPLHF.

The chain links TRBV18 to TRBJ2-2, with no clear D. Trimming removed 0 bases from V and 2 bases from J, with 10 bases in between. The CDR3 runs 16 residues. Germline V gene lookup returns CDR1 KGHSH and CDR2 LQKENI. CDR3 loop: CASSPPRSFNTGELFF. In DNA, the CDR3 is TGTGCCAGCTCACCACCACGCAGTTTCAACACCGGGGAGCTGTTTTTT.

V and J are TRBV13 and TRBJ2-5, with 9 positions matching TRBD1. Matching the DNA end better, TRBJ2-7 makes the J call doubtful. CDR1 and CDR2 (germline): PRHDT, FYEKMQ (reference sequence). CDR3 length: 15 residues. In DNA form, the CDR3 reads TGTGCCAGCAGCTTGGGACAGGGATGGAGCTACGAGCAGTACTTC. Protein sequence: CASSLGQGWSYEQYF.

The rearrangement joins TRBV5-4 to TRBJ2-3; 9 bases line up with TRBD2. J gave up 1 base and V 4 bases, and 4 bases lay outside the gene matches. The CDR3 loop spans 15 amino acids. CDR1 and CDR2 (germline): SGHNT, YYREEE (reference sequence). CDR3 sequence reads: CASSSGGHRTDTQYF. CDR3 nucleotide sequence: TGTGCCAGCAGCAGCGGGGGGCATCGCACAGATACGCAGTATTTT. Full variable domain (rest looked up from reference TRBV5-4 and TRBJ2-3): ETGVTQSPTHLIKTRGQQVTLRCSSQSGHNTVSWYQQALGQGPQFIFQYYREEENGRGNFPPRFSGLQFPNYSSELNVNALELDDSALYLCASSSGGHRTDTQYFGPGTRLTVL.